The 31 T cell receptor beta chains below were found in one sample sequenced in a study of blood T cell repertoires in COVID-19. Method: immunoSEQ multiplex PCR; TCRdb's copy keeps in-frame clones and lacks some. Of under 250,000 clones in the sample, roughly 84% are singletons; the top ten hold 3.6%. Material: peripheral blood. The receptors here all came from a woman older than 75 with acute or convalescent COVID-19.

This chain uses TRBV2 with TRBJ1-4; TRBD1 matches at 10 bases. J lost 5 bases, V lost 6 bases, and 6 bases had no gene match. Germline V gene data show CDR1 as SNHLY and CDR2 as FYNNEI. This CDR3 contains 15 residues. CDR3 DNA sequence: TGTGCCAGCAGCGAGGGGGACAGGGGAAATGAAAAACTGTTTTTT. Its protein product is CASSEGDRGNEKLFF. Full variable domain (rest looked up from reference TRBV2 and TRBJ1-4): EPEVTQTPSHQVTQMGQEVILRCVPISNHLYFYWYRQILGQKVEFLVSFYNNEISEKSEIFDDQFSVERPDGSNFTLKIRSTKLEDSAMYFCASSEGDRGNEKLFFGSGTQLSVL.

Of note for this clone: In the same sample, other DNA sequences code for this CDR3. The chain carries TRBV5-1 and TRBJ2-1; D perhaps matches TRBD2 (5 bases). Trimming cost V 2 bases and J 1 base, with 10 bases left between them. Germline assignment: CDR1 SGHRS and CDR2 YFSETQ. This CDR3 comprises 15 residues. The CDR3 spells CASSLADSSYNEQFF. CDR3 bases: TGCGCCAGCAGCTTAGCGGATAGTTCCTACAATGAGCAGTTCTTC.

This sequence joins TRBV5-6 and TRBJ2-3, with a weak D call TRBD2 (7 bases). Trimming pared 1 base from V and 5 bases from J, leaving 14 bases between. Germline lookup yields CDR1 SGHDT and CDR2 YYEEEE. The CDR3 covers 15 residues. The CDR3 is CASSLRGGARDTQYF. CDR3 DNA: TGTGCCAGCAGCTTGCGAGGGGGGGCAAGAGATACGCAGTATTTT.

The chain carries TRBV5-1 and TRBJ2-1, with D possibly being TRBD2 (6 bases). The germline V gene encodes CDR1 SGHRS and CDR2 YFSETQ. CDR3 length: 14 residues. Trimming removed 5 bases from V and 7 bases from J, with 16 bases in between. The CDR3 coding sequence is TGCGCCAGCAGGGATTTGGACGGGAGTAATGAGCAGTTCTTC. This encodes CASRDLDGSNEQFF.

This chain joins TRBV11-2 and TRBJ1-2, with TRBD1 identical over 7 bases. The CDR3 is 12 amino acids. CDR1 is SGHAT and CDR2 is FQNNGV in the germline V gene. Trimming at V came to 3 bases and at J to 8 bases, leaving 3 bases not matched to a gene. The DNA for the CDR3 is TGTGCCAGCAGCTTTCAGGGGGGAGGCTACACCTTC. Its protein product is CASSFQGGGYTF.

The V gene is TRBV7-8, the J gene TRBJ2-1, with D hard to call. CDR3 length equals 11 residues. Trimming pared 7 bases from V and 11 bases from J, leaving 12 bases between. CDR1 is SGHVS and CDR2 is FQNEAQ in the germline V gene. CDR3 bases: TGTGCCAGCACCCGGATCGAGAAGCAGTTCTTC. Amino acid sequence: CASTRIEKQFF.

As regards this clone: This same CDR3 is encoded by further DNA sequences in the sample. The chain links TRBV2 to TRBJ1-5; the D is unclear. V lost 6 bases to trimming and J lost 1 base, with 13 bases between them. The V gene's germline CDR1 is SNHLY and CDR2 FYNNEI. This CDR3 has 15 residues. CDR3 DNA: TGTGCCAGCAGCGACCGGACTGGAAGCAATCAGCCCCAGCATTTT. It is translated as CASSDRTGSNQPQHF.

This chain joins TRBV7-6 and TRBJ2-7, with D possibly TRBD1 on 6 matching bases. The ends were cut back, 5 bases at V and 3 bases at J, with 11 bases in the middle. The CDR3 extends over 13 amino acids. The germline V gene has CDR1 SGHVS and CDR2 FNYEAQ. CDR3 nucleotide sequence: TGTGCCAGCAGCGAGGTACAGGGCTACGAGCAGTACTTC. This translates into CASSEVQGYEQYF.

The chain is built from TRBV5-1 and TRBJ2-3; 8 bases fit TRBD1. The CDR3 is 15 amino acids. CDR1 SGHRS and CDR2 YFSETQ come from the germline V gene. The V gene end was trimmed by 4 bases and the J gene end by 2 bases; junction bases not matched to a gene: 6. The CDR3 loop is CASSEIQGDTDTQYF. For the CDR3, the DNA is TGCGCCAGCAGCGAAATACAGGGGGACACAGATACGCAGTATTTT.

The chain has TRBV11-2 and TRBJ1-1; D is perhaps TRBD1 (5 bases). The CDR3 totals 14 residues. Germline CDR1 and CDR2: SGHAT and FQNNGV. With 5 bases removed from V and 4 bases from J, the gap between germline ends came to 14 bases. The CDR3 DNA follows: TGTGCCAGCAGCCCAGGTGGGGGGGTCACTGAAGCTTTCTTT. Protein sequence: CASSPGGGVTEAFF.

The CDR3 spells CASSQEGSYNSPLHF. The CDR3 DNA reads TGTGCCAGCAGCCAAGAAGGGAGCTATAATTCACCCCTCCACTTT. The chain recombines TRBV3-1 (or the pseudogene TRBV3-2) with TRBJ1-6; D unresolved. V was pared by 0 bases and J by 3 bases, with 6 bases between. CDR1 LGHDT and CDR2 YNNKEL come from the germline V gene (reference sequence). The CDR3 spans 15 residues.

The CDR3 nucleotides read TGTGCCAGCAGCTTAGCGGCAATTGCTAATGAAAAACTGTTTTTT. Its protein is CASSLAAIANEKLFF. The V and J genes are TRBV7-9 and TRBJ1-4; D gene uncertain. Trimming shortened V by 0 bases and J by 3 bases, and 8 bases separated the two germline ends. Germline V CDR1 and CDR2: SEHNR, FQNEAQ (reference sequence). The CDR3 is made up of 15 amino acids. The full variable domain, rest sourced from reference TRBV7-9 and TRBJ1-4, is DTGVSQNPRHKITKRGQNVTFRCDPISEHNRLYWYRQTLGQGPEFLTYFQNEAQLEKSRLLSDRFSAERPKGSFSTLEIQRTEQGDSAMYLCASSLAAIANEKLFFGSGTQLSVL.

The chain combines TRBV5-6 with TRBJ1-3, with D unresolved. Trimming took 0 bases from V and 0 from J, leaving 7 bases between them. Looked up from germline, CDR1 is SGHDT and CDR2 is YYEEEE. The CDR3 spans 15 residues. CDR3 sequence (DNA): TGTGCCAGCAGCTTGGTTGGTAGCTCTGGAAACACCATATATTTT. It translates to CASSLVGSSGNTIYF.

This clone was counted between two and nine times. The chain links TRBV7-8 to TRBJ1-1; 7 bases align to TRBD1. The CDR3 consists of 17 residues. Germline V gene data show CDR1 as SGHVS and CDR2 as FQNEAQ. The V and J ends lost 0 bases and 0 bases, in that order; junction bases with no gene match: 7. This chain's CDR3 is CASSLAGTAALNTEAFF. CDR3 DNA sequence: TGTGCCAGCAGCTTAGCTGGGACAGCGGCACTGAACACTGAAGCTTTCTTT.

The sample holds a few counts of this clone. This chain connects TRBV27 to TRBJ1-4; TRBD1 matches 7 bases. The CDR3 loop spans 16 amino acids. Per germline, CDR1 MNHEY and CDR2 SMNVEV (reference sequence). J was trimmed by 6 bases and V by 5 bases; bases with no gene match: 12. CDR3 region: CASSHPRRGRDEKLFF. The CDR3 DNA reads TGTGCCAGCAGTCATCCTCGGAGGGGGCGAGATGAAAAACTGTTTTTT.

This chain joins TRBV6-5 and TRBJ1-5; 7 nucleotides align to TRBD1. CDR1 and CDR2 (germline): MNHEY, SVGAGI. The V and J ends lost 7 bases and 5 bases, in that order; junction bases with no gene match: 8. The CDR3 loop spans 14 amino acids. The CDR3: CASIVDREDQPQHF. The CDR3, as DNA: TGTGCCAGCATAGTCGACAGGGAGGATCAGCCCCAGCATTTT.

V is TRBV15 and J is TRBJ1-2; 9 bases map to TRBD1. This CDR3 is 14 amino acids long. J lost 10 bases, V lost 0 bases, and 6 bases had no gene match. Germline lookup yields CDR1 LNHNV and CDR2 YYDKDF (reference sequence). Here the CDR3 reads CATSRERGTGSYTF. The CDR3 DNA is TGTGCCACCAGCAGAGAGAGGGGGACAGGGTCCTACACCTTC.

The chain employs TRBV7-7 and TRBJ2-1, with D perhaps matching TRBD1 (6 bases). V lost 1 base and J 5 bases, leaving 9 bases between the germline ends. The CDR3 runs to 14 residues. The V gene's germline CDR1 is SSHAT and CDR2 FNYEAQ (reference sequence). The CDR3 protein is CASSLGQGNNEQFF. The CDR3 bases are TGTGCCAGCAGCTTAGGTCAGGGGAACAATGAGCAGTTCTTC.

This chain links TRBV4-1 with TRBJ2-3, with TRBD2 matching 8 bases. The CDR3 loop spans 14 amino acids. V gave up 7 bases and J gave up 2 bases; unmatched junction bases: 5. Germline values: CDR1 MGHRA, CDR2 YSYEKL. The CDR3 reads CASIGRGATDTQYF. CDR3 nucleotides: TGCGCCAGCATAGGGCGGGGGGCCACAGATACGCAGTATTTT.

The chain carries TRBV7-9 and TRBJ2-2; 10 nucleotides match TRBD1. J gave up 4 bases and V 5 bases, and 4 bases lay outside the gene matches. Germline V gene lookup returns CDR1 SEHNR and CDR2 FQNEAQ (reference sequence). The CDR3 is 15 residues long. CDR3 loop: CASSVGQGGTGELFF. The DNA of the CDR3 is TGTGCCAGCAGCGTAGGACAGGGGGGCACCGGGGAGCTGTTTTTT.

This clone was picked up one time. The chain has TRBV12-3 or TRBV12-4 and TRBJ2-4; D is unclear. There are 12 residues in the CDR3. The ends were cut back, 3 bases at V and 11 bases at J, with 11 bases in the middle. The CDR3 nucleotides read TGTGCCAGCAGTTTGCCAGGCCGCCTTCAGTACTTC. This codes for CASSLPGRLQYF.

J is TRBJ2-3 and V is TRBV18; 7 positions match TRBD1. The CDR3 is made up of 16 amino acids. Germline V CDR1 and CDR2: KGHSH, LQKENI. J lost 2 bases, V lost 0 bases, and 5 bases had no gene match. Here the CDR3 reads CASSPPGGRLTDTQYF. CDR3 DNA sequence: TGTGCCAGCTCACCACCAGGGGGCAGACTCACAGATACGCAGTATTTT. Full variable domain (rest looked up from reference TRBV18 and TRBJ2-3): NAGVMQNPRHLVRRRGQEARLRCSPMKGHSHVYWYRQLPEEGLKFMVYLQKENIIDESGMPKERFSAEFPKEGPSILRIQQVVRGDSAAYFCASSPPGGRLTDTQYFGPGTRLTVL.

This clone is a singleton in its sample. The chain carries TRBV7-8 and TRBJ2-7; 7 nucleotides agree with TRBD1. Germline CDR1 is SGHVS and CDR2 is FQNEAQ. CDR3 length: 15 residues. V trimming: 4 bases; J trimming: 2 bases; junction bases outside the gene matches: 8. The CDR3 region is CASSYTGTAAYEQYF. The CDR3 nucleotides read TGTGCCAGCAGCTATACCGGGACAGCCGCCTACGAGCAGTACTTC.

The V gene is TRBV3-1 (or the pseudogene TRBV3-2), the J gene TRBJ2-5; D may be TRBD1 (6 bases). The CDR3 totals 13 residues. Germline assignment: CDR1 LGHDT and CDR2 YNNKEL (reference sequence). The V and J ends lost 1 base and 5 bases respectively, with 8 bases between them. The CDR3 reads CASSQAGVETQYF. The CDR3 nucleotides read TGTGCCAGCAGCCAAGCAGGGGTGGAGACCCAGTACTTC.

The chain employs TRBV5-4 and TRBJ2-3; TRBD2 matches at 15 bases. CDR1 and CDR2 from the germline V gene are SGHNT and YYREEE (reference sequence). The CDR3 is 16 amino acids. V lost 4 bases to trimming and J lost 4 bases; unmatched junction nucleotides: 4. In DNA, the CDR3 is TGTGCCAGCAGCCGACGGACTAGCGGGGGGGCAGATACGCAGTATTTT. It yields the protein CASSRRTSGGADTQYF.

This clone was seen once. The V call is TRBV7-2, the J call TRBJ1-1, with D uncertain. Germline CDR1 and CDR2: SGHTA and FQGNSA. The CDR3 has 14 amino acids. V lost 5 bases to trimming and J lost 2 bases, with 12 bases between them. CDR3 DNA: TGTGCCAGCAGCCCCGTAGCCTTTAACACTGAAGCTTTCTTT. It translates to CASSPVAFNTEAFF. Full variable domain (missing parts from reference TRBV7-2 and TRBJ1-1): GAGVSQSPSNKVTEKGKDVELRCDPISGHTALYWYRQSLGQGLEFLIYFQGNSAPDKSGLPSDRFSAERTGGSVSTLTIQRTQQEDSAVYLCASSPVAFNTEAFFGQGTRLTVV.

This sequence joins TRBV30 and TRBJ1-1; 7 bases line up with TRBD1. The V and J ends lost 0 bases and 7 bases, in that order; junction bases with no gene match: 2. The germline V gene encodes CDR1 GTSNPN and CDR2 SVGIG (reference sequence). There are 12 residues in the CDR3. Here the CDR3 DNA reads TGTGCCTGGAGTGTGCAGGGGGATGAAGCTTTCTTT. Translating it yields CAWSVQGDEAFF.

The rearrangement joins TRBV7-2 to TRBJ1-6; the D is unclear. CDR1 is SGHTA and CDR2 is FQGNSA in the germline V gene. The V end lost 1 base, the J end lost 7 bases, and 8 bases lay between the germline ends. The CDR3 loop spans 14 amino acids. In DNA, the CDR3 is TGTGCCAGCAGCTTAGGAGGAGGAAATTCACCCCTCCACTTT. It is translated as CASSLGGGNSPLHF.

The chain has TRBV5-4 and TRBJ2-1; D perhaps matches TRBD2 (6 bases). Looked up from germline, CDR1 is SGHNT and CDR2 is YYREEE (reference sequence). The length of the CDR3 is 15 residues. V lost 4 bases and J lost 1, with 12 bases in between. Here the CDR3 reads CASSLGTESYNEQFF. The CDR3 DNA follows: TGTGCCAGCAGCCTAGGGACTGAATCCTACAATGAGCAGTTCTTC. Full variable domain (remainder filled in from reference TRBV5-4 and TRBJ2-1): ETGVTQSPTHLIKTRGQQVTLRCSSQSGHNTVSWYQQALGQGPQFIFQYYREEENGRGNFPPRFSGLQFPNYSSELNVNALELDDSALYLCASSLGTESYNEQFFGPGTRLTVL.

The chain recombines TRBV20-1 with TRBJ2-6; D perhaps matches TRBD1 (6 bases). The germline V and J ends were trimmed by 3 bases and 2 bases, with 11 bases remaining between them. Per germline, CDR1 DFQATT and CDR2 SNEGSKA (reference sequence). The CDR3 has 15 residues. Written as DNA, the CDR3 is TGCAGTGCTAGTATTTCAGGGGCTGGGGCCAACGTCCTGACTTTC. It codes for CSASISGAGANVLTF.

The rearrangement links TRBV3-1 (or the pseudogene TRBV3-2) to TRBJ1-3, with D perhaps matching TRBD1 (5 bases). The CDR3 is made up of 14 amino acids. CDR1 and CDR2 (germline): LGHDT, YNNKEL (reference sequence). Trimming left V 5 bases short and J 2 bases short, with 10 bases between. This CDR3 reads CASSSQGTGNTIYF. DNA for the CDR3: TGTGCCAGCAGCAGTCAGGGAACTGGAAACACCATATATTTT.